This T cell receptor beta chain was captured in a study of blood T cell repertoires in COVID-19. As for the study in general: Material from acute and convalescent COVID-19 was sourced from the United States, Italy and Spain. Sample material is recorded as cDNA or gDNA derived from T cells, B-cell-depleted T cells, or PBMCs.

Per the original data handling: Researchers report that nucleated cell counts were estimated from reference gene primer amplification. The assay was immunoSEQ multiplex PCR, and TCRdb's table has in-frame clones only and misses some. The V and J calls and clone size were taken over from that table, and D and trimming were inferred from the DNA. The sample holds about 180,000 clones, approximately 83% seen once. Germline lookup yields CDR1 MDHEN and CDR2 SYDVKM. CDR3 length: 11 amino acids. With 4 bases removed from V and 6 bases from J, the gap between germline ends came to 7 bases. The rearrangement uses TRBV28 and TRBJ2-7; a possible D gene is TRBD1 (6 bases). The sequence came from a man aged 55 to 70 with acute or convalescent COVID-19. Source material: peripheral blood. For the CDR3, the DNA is TGTGCCAGCAGTTCCAGGGGCGAGCAGTACTTC. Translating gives CASSSRGEQYF. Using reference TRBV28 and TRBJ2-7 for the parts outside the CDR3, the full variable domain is DVKVTQSSRYLVKRTGEKVFLECVQDMDHENMFWYRQDPGLGLRLIYFSYDVKMKEKGDIPEGYSVSREKKERFSLILESASTNQTSMYLCASSSRGEQYFGPGTRLTVT.